This TCR beta chain derives from a study of blood T cell repertoires in COVID-19. Study-level background: Nucleic acid was either cDNA or gDNA, and it came from T cells, B-cell-depleted T cells, or PBMCs.

This table comes from immunoSEQ multiplex PCR, and its TCRdb copy is limited to in-frame clones, with some not included. The data show 150,000 to 200,000 clones, with 81% seen just once and around 12% held by the top ten. The germline gives CDR1 KGHSH, CDR2 LQKENI. There are 13 residues in the CDR3. V was clipped by 6 bases and J by 4 bases, with 10 bases between them. The clonotype originates from a woman aged 80 or over with COVID-19, enrolled during active disease. Source material: peripheral blood. The rearrangement joins TRBV18 to TRBJ2-1; D uncertain. The CDR3 nucleotides are TGTGCCAGCTCCCCCTCCTCGTACAATGAGCAGTTCTTC. Residues: CASSPSSYNEQFF.